This entry describes one T cell receptor (beta chain). Its antigen is not identified. This record comes from a study of shared clonotypes between healthy human individuals. Whole-study findings and limits: There were few donors, and this limited the genetic and exposure-history diversity represented. Memory subsets generally showed smaller estimated richness than naive subsets did.

The V gene's germline CDR1 is SGHVS and CDR2 FQNEAQ. The CDR3 loop spans 15 amino acids. V dropped 2 bases and J dropped 4 bases, with 14 bases sitting between them. Terminally differentiated effector memory CD45RA+ cells were excluded by CCR7 positive selection of CD45RO-negative cells. Only in-frame clones appear in the TCRdb table, and some are missing; sequencing was by immunoSEQ multiplex PCR. This table has 560,000 or so clones, approximately 96% appearing once. Sequences were obtained from naive CD8+ T cells sorted from blood. The sequence was collected from a woman aged 25 to 39 in good health. The chain employs TRBV7-8 and TRBJ2-5; a weak D match, TRBD2 (5 bases). As DNA, the CDR3 is TGTGCCAGCAGCTTACGGGGAGAGGTCTCAGAGACCCAGTACTTC. Protein product: CASSLRGEVSETQYF. The full variable domain, in which reference TRBV7-8 and TRBJ2-5 provide the parts outside the CDR3, is GAGVSQSPRYKVAKRGQDVALRCDPISGHVSLFWYQQALGQGPEFLTYFQNEAQLDKSGLPSDRFFAERPEGSVSTLKIQRTQQEDSAVYLCASSLRGEVSETQYFGPGTRLLVL.